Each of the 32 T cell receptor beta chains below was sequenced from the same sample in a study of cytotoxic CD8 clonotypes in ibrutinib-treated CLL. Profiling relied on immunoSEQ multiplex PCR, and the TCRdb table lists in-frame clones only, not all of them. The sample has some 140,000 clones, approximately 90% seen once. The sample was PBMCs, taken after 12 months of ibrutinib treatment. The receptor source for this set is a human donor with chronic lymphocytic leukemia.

In DNA form, the CDR3 reads TGCAGCGTCGGCCCCTACAATGAGCAGTTCTTC. Encoded protein: CSVGPYNEQFF. The rearrangement joins TRBV29-1 to TRBJ2-1; unclear D gene. V was trimmed by 6 bases and J by 2 bases, leaving 5 bases between them. CDR3 length equals 11 residues. CDR1 SQVTM and CDR2 ANQGSEA come from the germline V gene.

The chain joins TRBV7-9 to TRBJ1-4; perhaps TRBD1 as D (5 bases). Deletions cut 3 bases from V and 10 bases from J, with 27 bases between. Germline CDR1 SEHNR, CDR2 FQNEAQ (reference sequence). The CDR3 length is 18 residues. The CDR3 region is CASSLTGAPFDTKGKLFF. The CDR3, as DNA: TGTGCCAGCAGCTTGACCGGGGCCCCATTTGATACGAAGGGAAAACTGTTTTTT.

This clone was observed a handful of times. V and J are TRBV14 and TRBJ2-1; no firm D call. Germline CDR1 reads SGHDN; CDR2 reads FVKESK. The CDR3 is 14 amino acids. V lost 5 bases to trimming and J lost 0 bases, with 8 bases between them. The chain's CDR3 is CASSDWSSYNEQFF. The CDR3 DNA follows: TGTGCCAGCAGCGACTGGAGCTCCTACAATGAGCAGTTCTTC.

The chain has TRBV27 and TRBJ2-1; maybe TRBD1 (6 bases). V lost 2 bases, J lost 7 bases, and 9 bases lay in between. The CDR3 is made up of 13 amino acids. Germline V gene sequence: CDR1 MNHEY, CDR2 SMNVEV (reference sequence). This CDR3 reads CASSLPGVNEQFF. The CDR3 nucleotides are TGTGCCAGCAGTTTACCAGGGGTGAATGAGCAGTTCTTC.

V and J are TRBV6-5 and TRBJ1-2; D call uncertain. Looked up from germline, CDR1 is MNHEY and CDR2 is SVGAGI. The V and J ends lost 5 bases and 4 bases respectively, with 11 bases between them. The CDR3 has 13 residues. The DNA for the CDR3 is TGTGCCAGCAGTATCGACACTGTCTATGGCTACACCTTC. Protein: CASSIDTVYGYTF.

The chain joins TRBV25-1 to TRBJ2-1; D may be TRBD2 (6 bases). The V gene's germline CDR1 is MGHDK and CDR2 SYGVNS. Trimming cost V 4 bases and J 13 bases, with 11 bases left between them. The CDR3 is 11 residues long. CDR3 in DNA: TGTGCCAGCAGTGGCGGGACTTTCCAGTTCTTC. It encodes CASSGGTFQFF.

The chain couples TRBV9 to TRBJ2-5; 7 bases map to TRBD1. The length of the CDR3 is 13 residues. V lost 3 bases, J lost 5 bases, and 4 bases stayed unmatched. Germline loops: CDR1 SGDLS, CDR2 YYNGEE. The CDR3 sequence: CASSATGWETQYF. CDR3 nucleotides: TGTGCCAGCAGCGCGACAGGGTGGGAGACCCAGTACTTC.

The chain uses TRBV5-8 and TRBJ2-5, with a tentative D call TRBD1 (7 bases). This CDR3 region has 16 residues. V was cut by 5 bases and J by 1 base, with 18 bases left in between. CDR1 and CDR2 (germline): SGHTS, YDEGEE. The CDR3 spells CASSFGGGKSQETQYF. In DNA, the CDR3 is TGTGCCAGCAGTTTCGGAGGGGGCAAGAGCCAAGAGACCCAGTACTTC.

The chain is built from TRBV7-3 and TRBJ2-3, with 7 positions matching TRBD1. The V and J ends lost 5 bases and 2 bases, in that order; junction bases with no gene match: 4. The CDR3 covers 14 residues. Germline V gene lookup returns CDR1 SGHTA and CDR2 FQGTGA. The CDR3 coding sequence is TGTGCCAGCAGCCTCGGACAGGACACAGATACGCAGTATTTT. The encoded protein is CASSLGQDTDTQYF.

CDR3 loop: CASSPAQGYPYEQYF. Written as DNA, the CDR3 is TGTGCCAGCAGCCCCGCCCAGGGGTACCCCTACGAGCAGTACTTC. The chain carries TRBV5-6 and TRBJ2-7; possibly TRBD1 for D (6 bases). The CDR3 totals 15 residues. The V end lost 4 bases, the J end lost 2 bases, and 16 bases lay between the germline ends. Germline loops: CDR1 SGHDT, CDR2 YYEEEE. Together with reference TRBV5-6 and TRBJ2-7, the CDR3 gives the full variable domain: DAGVTQSPTHLIKTRGQQVTLRCSPKSGHDTVSWYQQALGQGPQFIFQYYEEEERQRGNFPDRFSGHQFPNYSSELNVNALLLGDSALYLCASSPAQGYPYEQYFGPGTRLTVT.

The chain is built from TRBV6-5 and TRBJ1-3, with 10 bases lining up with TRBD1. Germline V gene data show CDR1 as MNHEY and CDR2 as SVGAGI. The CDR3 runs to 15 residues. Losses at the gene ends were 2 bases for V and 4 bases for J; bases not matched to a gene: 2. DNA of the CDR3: TGTGCCAGCAGTTACCGGGACAGGGGAGGAAACACCATATATTTT. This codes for CASSYRDRGGNTIYF.

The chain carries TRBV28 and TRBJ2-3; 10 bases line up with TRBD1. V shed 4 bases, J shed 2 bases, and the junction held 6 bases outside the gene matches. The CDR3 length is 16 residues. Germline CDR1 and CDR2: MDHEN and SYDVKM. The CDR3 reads CASSSWTGGNTDTQYF. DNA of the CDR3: TGTGCCAGCAGTTCCTGGACAGGGGGTAACACAGATACGCAGTATTTT.

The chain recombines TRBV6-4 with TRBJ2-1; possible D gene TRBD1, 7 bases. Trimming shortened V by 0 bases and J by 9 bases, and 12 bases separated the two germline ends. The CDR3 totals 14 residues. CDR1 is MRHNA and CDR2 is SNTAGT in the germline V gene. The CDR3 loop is CASSDSTGRGEQFF. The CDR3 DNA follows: TGTGCCAGCAGTGACTCGACAGGGCGGGGTGAGCAGTTCTTC.

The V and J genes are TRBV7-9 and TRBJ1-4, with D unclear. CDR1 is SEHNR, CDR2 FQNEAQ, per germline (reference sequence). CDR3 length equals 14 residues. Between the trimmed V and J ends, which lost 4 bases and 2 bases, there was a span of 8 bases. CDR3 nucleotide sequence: TGTGCCAGCAGCTCCCGAGGGACTAATGAAAAACTGTTTTTT. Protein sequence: CASSSRGTNEKLFF.

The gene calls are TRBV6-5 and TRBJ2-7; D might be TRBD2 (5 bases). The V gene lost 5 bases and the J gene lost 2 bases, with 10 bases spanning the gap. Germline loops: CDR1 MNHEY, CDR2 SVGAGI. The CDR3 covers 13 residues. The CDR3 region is CASSPGNTYEQYF. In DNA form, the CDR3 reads TGTGCCAGCAGTCCCGGGAATACCTACGAGCAGTACTTC.

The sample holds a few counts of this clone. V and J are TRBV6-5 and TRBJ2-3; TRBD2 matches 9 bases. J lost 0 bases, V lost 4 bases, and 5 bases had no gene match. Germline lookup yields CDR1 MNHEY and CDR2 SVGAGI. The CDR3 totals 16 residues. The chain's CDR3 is CASSSPTSGSTDTQYF. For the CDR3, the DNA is TGTGCCAGCAGTTCCCCGACTAGCGGAAGCACAGATACGCAGTATTTT.

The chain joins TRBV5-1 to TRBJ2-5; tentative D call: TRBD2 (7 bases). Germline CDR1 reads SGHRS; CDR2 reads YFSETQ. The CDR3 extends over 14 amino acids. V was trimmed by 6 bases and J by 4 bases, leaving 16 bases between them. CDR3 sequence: CASTPWGGGETQYF. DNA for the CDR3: TGCGCCAGCACCCCCTGGGGAGGGGGAGAGACCCAGTACTTC.

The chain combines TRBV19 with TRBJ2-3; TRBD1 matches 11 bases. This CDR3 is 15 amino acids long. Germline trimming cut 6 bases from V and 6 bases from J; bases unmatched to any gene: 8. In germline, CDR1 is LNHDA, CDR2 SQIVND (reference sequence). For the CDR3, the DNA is TGTGCCAGTAGACACGGACAGGGGGCGTCGGATACGCAGTATTTT. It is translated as CASRHGQGASDTQYF.

The CDR3 here is CASSQDWPGIEQYF. CDR3 in DNA: TGCGCCAGCAGCCAAGATTGGCCGGGGATCGAGCAGTACTTC. The chain couples TRBV4-3 to TRBJ2-7; a weak D match, TRBD2 (5 bases). Germline CDR1 reads LGHNA; CDR2 reads YSLEER. The CDR3 is 14 residues long. The V gene lost 0 bases and the J gene lost 6 bases, with 12 bases spanning the gap.

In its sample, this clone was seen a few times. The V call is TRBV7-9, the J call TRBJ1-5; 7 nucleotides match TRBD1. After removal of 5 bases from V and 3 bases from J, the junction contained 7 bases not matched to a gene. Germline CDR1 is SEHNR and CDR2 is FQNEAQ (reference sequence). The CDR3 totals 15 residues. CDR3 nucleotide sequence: TGTGCCAGCAGCGGGGGGACAGTGAACAATCAGCCCCAGCATTTT. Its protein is CASSGGTVNNQPQHF.

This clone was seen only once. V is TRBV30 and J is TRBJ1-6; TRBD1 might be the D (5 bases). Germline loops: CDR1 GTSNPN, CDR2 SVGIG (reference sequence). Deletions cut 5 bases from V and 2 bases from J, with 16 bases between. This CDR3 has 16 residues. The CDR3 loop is CAWHGAGKTYNSPLHF. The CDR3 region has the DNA TGTGCCTGGCATGGGGCAGGGAAAACCTATAATTCACCCCTCCACTTT.

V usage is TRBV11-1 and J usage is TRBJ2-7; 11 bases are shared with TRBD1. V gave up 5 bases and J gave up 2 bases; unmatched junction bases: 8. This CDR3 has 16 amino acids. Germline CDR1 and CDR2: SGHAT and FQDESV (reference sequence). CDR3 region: CASSVTPGQGAYEQYF. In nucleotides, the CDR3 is TGTGCCAGCAGCGTTACCCCGGGACAGGGGGCCTACGAGCAGTACTTC.

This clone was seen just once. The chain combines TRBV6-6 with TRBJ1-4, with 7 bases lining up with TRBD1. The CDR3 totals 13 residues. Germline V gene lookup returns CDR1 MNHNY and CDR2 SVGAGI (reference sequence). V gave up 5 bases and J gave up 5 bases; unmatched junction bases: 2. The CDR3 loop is CASSKQGNEKLFF. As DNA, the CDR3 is TGTGCCAGCAGTAAACAGGGGAATGAAAAACTGTTTTTT.

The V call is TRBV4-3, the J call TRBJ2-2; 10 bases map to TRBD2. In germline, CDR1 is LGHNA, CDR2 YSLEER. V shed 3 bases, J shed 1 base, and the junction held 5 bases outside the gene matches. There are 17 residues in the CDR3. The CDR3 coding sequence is TGCGCCAGCAGCCAGTTCTCTAGCGGGGGGAACACCGGGGAGCTGTTTTTT. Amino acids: CASSQFSSGGNTGELFF.

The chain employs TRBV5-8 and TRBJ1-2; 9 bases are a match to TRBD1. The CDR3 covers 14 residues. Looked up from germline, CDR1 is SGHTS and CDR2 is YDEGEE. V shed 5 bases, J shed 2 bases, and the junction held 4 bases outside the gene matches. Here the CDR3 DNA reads TGTGCCAGCAGAACCGGGACAGGGAACTATGGCTACACCTTC. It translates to CASRTGTGNYGYTF.

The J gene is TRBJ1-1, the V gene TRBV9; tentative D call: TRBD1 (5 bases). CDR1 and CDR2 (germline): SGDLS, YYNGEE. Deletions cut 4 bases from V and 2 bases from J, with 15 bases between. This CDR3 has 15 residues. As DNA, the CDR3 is TGTGCCAGCAGCCTCACGGTGGGGGTAAACACTGAAGCTTTCTTT. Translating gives CASSLTVGVNTEAFF.

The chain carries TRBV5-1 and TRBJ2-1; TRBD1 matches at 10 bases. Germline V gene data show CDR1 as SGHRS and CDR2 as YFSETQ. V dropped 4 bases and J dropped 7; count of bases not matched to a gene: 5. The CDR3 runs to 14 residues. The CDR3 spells CASSQDRGLNEQFF. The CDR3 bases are TGCGCCAGCAGCCAAGACAGGGGGCTGAATGAGCAGTTCTTC.

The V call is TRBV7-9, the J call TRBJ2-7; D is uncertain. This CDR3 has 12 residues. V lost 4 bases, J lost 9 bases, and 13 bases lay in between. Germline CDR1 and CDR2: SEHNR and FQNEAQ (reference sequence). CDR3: CASSSPLAWQYF. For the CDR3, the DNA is TGTGCCAGCAGCTCGCCCTTGGCGTGGCAGTACTTC. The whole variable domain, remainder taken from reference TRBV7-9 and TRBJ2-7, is DTGVSQNPRHKITKRGQNVTFRCDPISEHNRLYWYRQTLGQGPEFLTYFQNEAQLEKSRLLSDRFSAERPKGSFSTLEIQRTEQGDSAMYLCASSSPLAWQYFGPGTRLTVT.

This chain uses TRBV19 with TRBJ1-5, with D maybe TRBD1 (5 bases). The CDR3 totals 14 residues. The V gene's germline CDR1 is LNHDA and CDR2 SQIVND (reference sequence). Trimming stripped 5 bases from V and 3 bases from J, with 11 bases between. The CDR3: CASSARGLNQPQHF. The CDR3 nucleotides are TGTGCCAGTAGTGCCCGGGGCCTCAATCAGCCCCAGCATTTT.

The CDR3 nucleotides are TGTGCCAGCAGCCACGCCGGGACAGGGAACGAGCAGTACTTC. Amino acid sequence: CASSHAGTGNEQYF. The chain couples TRBV7-2 to TRBJ2-7, with 9 nucleotides matching TRBD1. Per the germline V gene, CDR1 is SGHTA and CDR2 is FQGNSA. The length of the CDR3 is 14 residues. The J segment lost 5 bases and the V segment lost 5 bases, leaving 7 bases of the junction unmatched.

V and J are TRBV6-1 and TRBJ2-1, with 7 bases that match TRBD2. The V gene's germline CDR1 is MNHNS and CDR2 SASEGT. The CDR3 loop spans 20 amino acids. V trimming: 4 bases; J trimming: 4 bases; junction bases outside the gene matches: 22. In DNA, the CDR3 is TGTGCCAGCAGTGGAATCGGTGTGGGAGGGTCGGAGGAAATATACAATGAGCAGTTCTTC. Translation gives CASSGIGVGGSEEIYNEQFF.

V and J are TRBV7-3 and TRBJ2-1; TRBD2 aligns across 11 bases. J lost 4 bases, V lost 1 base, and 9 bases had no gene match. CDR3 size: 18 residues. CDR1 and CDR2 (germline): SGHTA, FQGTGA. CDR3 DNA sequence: TGTGCCAGCAGCTTAAGCCGCCCGACTAGCGGGGATTACAATGAGCAGTTCTTC. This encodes CASSLSRPTSGDYNEQFF.